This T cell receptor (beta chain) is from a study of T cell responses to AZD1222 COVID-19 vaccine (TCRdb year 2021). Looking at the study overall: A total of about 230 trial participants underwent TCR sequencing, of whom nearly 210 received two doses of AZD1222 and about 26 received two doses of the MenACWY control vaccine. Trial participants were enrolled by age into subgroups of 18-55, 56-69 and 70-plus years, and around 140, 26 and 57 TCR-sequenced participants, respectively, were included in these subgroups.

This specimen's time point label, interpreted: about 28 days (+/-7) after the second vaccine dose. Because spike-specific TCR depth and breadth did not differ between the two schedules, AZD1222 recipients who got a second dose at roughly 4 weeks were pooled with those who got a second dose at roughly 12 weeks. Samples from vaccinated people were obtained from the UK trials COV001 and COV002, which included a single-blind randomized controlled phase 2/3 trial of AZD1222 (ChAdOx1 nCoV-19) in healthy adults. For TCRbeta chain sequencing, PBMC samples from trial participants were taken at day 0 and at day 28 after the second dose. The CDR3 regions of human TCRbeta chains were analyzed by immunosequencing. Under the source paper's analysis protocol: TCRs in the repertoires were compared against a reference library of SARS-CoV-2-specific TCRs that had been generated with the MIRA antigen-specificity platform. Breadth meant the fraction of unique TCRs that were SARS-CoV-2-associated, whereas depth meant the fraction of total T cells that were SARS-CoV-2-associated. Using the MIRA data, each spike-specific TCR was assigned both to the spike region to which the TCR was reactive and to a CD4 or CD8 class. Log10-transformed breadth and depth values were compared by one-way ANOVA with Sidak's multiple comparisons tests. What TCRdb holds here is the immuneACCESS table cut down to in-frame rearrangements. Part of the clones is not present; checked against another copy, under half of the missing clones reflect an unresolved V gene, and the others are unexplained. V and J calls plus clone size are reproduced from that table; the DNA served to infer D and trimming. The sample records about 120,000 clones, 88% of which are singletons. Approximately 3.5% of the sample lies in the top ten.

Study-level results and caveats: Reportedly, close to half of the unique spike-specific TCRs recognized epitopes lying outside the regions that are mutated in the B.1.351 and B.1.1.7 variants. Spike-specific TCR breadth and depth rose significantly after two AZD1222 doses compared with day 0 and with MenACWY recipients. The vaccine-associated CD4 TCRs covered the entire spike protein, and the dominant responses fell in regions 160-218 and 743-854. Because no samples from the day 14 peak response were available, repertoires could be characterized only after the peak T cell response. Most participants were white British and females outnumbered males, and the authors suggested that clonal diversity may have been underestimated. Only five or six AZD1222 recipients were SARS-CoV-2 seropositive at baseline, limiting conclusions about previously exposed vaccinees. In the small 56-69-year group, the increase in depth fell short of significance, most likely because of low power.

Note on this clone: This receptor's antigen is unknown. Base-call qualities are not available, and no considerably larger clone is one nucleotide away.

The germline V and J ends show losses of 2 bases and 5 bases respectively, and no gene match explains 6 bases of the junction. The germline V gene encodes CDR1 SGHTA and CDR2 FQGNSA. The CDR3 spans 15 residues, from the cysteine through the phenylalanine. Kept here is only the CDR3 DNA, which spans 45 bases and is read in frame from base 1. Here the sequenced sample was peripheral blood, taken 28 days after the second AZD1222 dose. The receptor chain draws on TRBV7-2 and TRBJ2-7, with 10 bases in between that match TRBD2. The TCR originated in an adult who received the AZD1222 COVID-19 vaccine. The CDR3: CASSLMSGGVDEQYF. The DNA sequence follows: TGTGCCAGCAGCTTAATGAGCGGGGGGGTTGACGAGCAGTACTTC.